Presented here are 31 T cell receptor beta chains from one specimen sequenced in a study of patients and donors after allogeneic stem cell transplantation. MiXCR was run by TCRdb on the RT-PCR reads, yielding one entry per CDR3 protein. The table includes approximately 410,000 distinct CDR3 sequences, roughly 16% detected once. Input material: blood, either unsorted or a sorted T cell fraction (not recorded which). The receptor source for this set is a human donor who was either an allogeneic HSCT recipient or a stem cell or donor lymphocyte infusion donor (not recorded which). It is not recorded whose cells these are; they may come from a transplant donor.

This rearrangement joins TRBV12-3 or TRBV12-4 to TRBJ2-7; TRBD1 aligns across 10 bases. V shed 2 bases and J 5 bases; nucleotides not matched to a gene: 9. CDR3 length: 16 residues. The CDR3 spells CASSLPRTGGSDEQYF. DNA of the CDR3: TGTGCCAGCAGTTTACCGCGGACAGGGGGGTCGGACGAGCAGTACTTC.

The V gene is TRBV13, the J gene TRBJ2-7, with 8 positions matching TRBD1. CDR1 is PRHDT, CDR2 FYEKMQ, per germline (reference sequence). This CDR3 spans 15 amino acids. V trimming: 4 bases; J trimming: 2 bases; junction bases outside the gene matches: 7. Here the CDR3 reads CASSSGWTGPYEQYF. CDR3 DNA sequence: TGTGCCAGCAGCTCAGGCTGGACAGGGCCCTACGAGCAGTACTTC.

This clonotype has at least ten counts. CDR3 residues: CASSASTDTQYF. CDR3 in DNA: TGTGCCAGCAGCGCCAGCACAGATACGCAGTATTTT. The chain has TRBV9 and TRBJ2-3; unclear D gene. The V end was cut by 3 bases, the J end by 0 bases, with 2 bases between. The CDR3 loop spans 12 amino acids. The germline CDR1 and CDR2 sequences are SGDLS and YYNGEE.

The chain uses TRBV12-3 or TRBV12-4 and TRBJ1-3; maybe TRBD1 (6 bases). The CDR3 runs to 18 residues. With 0 bases removed from V and 1 base from J, the gap between germline ends came to 16 bases. The CDR3 sequence: CASSLAHAGRGSGNTIYF. In DNA form, the CDR3 reads TGTGCCAGCAGTTTAGCGCATGCAGGCAGGGGTTCTGGAAACACCATATATTTT.

The chain employs TRBV24-1 and TRBJ1-1, with 10 bases that match TRBD1. Germline trimming cut 4 bases from V and 6 bases from J; bases unmatched to any gene: 4. The CDR3 loop spans 14 amino acids. CDR1 KGHDR and CDR2 SFDVKD come from the germline V gene. CDR3 protein: CATSDQGTGAEAFF. CDR3 nucleotide sequence: TGTGCCACCAGTGACCAGGGGACAGGGGCTGAAGCTTTCTTT.

The chain recombines TRBV4-3 with TRBJ2-5, with 11 nucleotides matching TRBD2. Trimming removed 4 bases from V and 2 bases from J; junction bases left unmatched: 6. Germline CDR1 reads LGHNA; CDR2 reads YSLEER. The CDR3 contains 16 residues. The CDR3 region is CASSREGLAEQETQYF. The CDR3, as DNA: TGCGCCAGCAGCCGCGAGGGACTAGCGGAACAAGAGACCCAGTACTTC.

This clonotype showed up just a few times. The genes are TRBV7-8 and TRBJ2-2; TRBD2 aligns across 10 bases. V trimming: 4 bases; J trimming: 0 bases; junction bases outside the gene matches: 2. Germline CDR1 reads SGHVS; CDR2 reads FQNEAQ. The CDR3 is 16 amino acids. CDR3 coding DNA: TGTGCCAGCAGCTCTACTAGCGGGGCGAACACCGGGGAGCTGTTTTTT. Translated: CASSSTSGANTGELFF.

This rearrangement joins TRBV5-1 to TRBJ2-2; D possibly corresponds to TRBD2 (5 bases). V dropped 3 bases and J dropped 2 bases, with 14 bases sitting between them. CDR3 length equals 16 residues. Germline CDR1 SGHRS, CDR2 YFSETQ. CDR3 DNA: TGCGCCAGCAGCTATGCTAGCACACGAAACACCGGGGAGCTGTTTTTT. Protein: CASSYASTRNTGELFF.

As to this clonotype: A read error is possible here, since a much larger clone lies one base away. The CDR3 coding sequence is TGCAGGGCGAGGAGGAAAGGGCAAGCTTTCTTT. Translated: CRARRKGQAFF. The chain joins TRBV20-1 to TRBJ1-1; no clear D. The CDR3 loop spans 11 amino acids. Germline V gene sequence: CDR1 DFQATT, CDR2 SNEGSKA (reference sequence).

A few counts support this clonotype. The CDR3 DNA is TGTGCCAGCAGCCAACCCTGGGACGGGATGAGCTCCTACGAGCAGTACTTC. Amino acids: CASSQPWDGMSSYEQYF. The V and J genes are TRBV7-9 and TRBJ2-7, with D possibly being TRBD1 or TRBD2 (5 bases each). There are 17 residues in the CDR3. Trimming left V 5 bases short and J 0 bases short, with 20 bases between. Looked up from germline, CDR1 is SEHNR and CDR2 is FQNEAQ (reference sequence).

The chain joins TRBV18 to TRBJ2-7; no clear D gene. Germline V gene sequence: CDR1 KGHSH, CDR2 LQKENI. V gave up 2 bases and J gave up 6 bases, with 17 bases separating them. The CDR3 sequence is 15 residues long. The CDR3 DNA reads as TGTGCCAGCTCACCATACTCGTCTGGTCGTGGCGAGCAGTACTTC. Its translation: CASSPYSSGRGEQYF.

This clonotype appeared a few times. V and J are TRBV7-2 and TRBJ2-1, with 7 bases aligning to TRBD2. The ends lost 5 bases at V and 4 bases at J; junction bases unmatched: 8. CDR3 length: 15 residues. Per germline, CDR1 SGHTA and CDR2 FQGNSA. Here the CDR3 reads CASSVRDYEYNEQFF. CDR3 DNA: TGTGCCAGCAGCGTCCGGGACTATGAGTACAATGAGCAGTTCTTC.

The chain carries TRBV7-8 and TRBJ2-7; 8 positions agree with TRBD2. Trimming at V came to 5 bases and at J to 3 bases, leaving 9 bases not matched to a gene. The germline V gene has CDR1 SGHVS and CDR2 FQNEAQ. CDR3 length: 15 residues. CDR3 loop: CASSPSGGWDYEQYF. The CDR3 bases are TGTGCCAGCAGCCCATCGGGGGGGTGGGACTACGAGCAGTACTTC. Filled out from reference TRBV7-8 and TRBJ2-7, the complete variable domain reads GAGVSQSPRYKVAKRGQDVALRCDPISGHVSLFWYQQALGQGPEFLTYFQNEAQLDKSGLPSDRFFAERPEGSVSTLKIQRTQQEDSAVYLCASSPSGGWDYEQYFGPGTRLTVT.

This clonotype turned up a few times. The V call is TRBV27, the J call TRBJ2-3; D possibly corresponds to TRBD1 (6 bases). V was cut by 5 bases and J by 2 bases, with 11 bases left in between. Germline V CDR1 and CDR2: MNHEY, SMNVEV (reference sequence). This CDR3 has 14 amino acids. This CDR3 reads CASSGTGPTDTQYF. DNA of the CDR3: TGTGCCAGCAGTGGTACAGGGCCCACAGATACGCAGTATTTT.

CDR3 amino acids: CASSLSARTSGRESYNEQFF. DNA of the CDR3: TGTGCCAGCAGCTTAAGCGCCCGGACTAGCGGGAGGGAGTCCTACAATGAGCAGTTCTTC. The V gene is TRBV7-3, the J gene TRBJ2-1; TRBD2 aligns across 15 bases. The length of the CDR3 is 20 residues. With 1 base clipped from V and 1 base from J, the junction kept 8 bases outside the gene matches. Germline V gene lookup returns CDR1 SGHTA and CDR2 FQGTGA. Supplemented by reference TRBV7-3 and TRBJ2-1, the full variable domain reads GAGVSQTPSNKVTEKGKYVELRCDPISGHTALYWYRQSLGQGPEFLIYFQGTGAADDSGLPNDRFFAVRPEGSVSTLKIQRTERGDSAVYLCASSLSARTSGRESYNEQFFGPGTRLTVL.

This clonotype was picked up a small number of times. CDR3 region: CSAPGAQGDSYEQYF. In DNA form, the CDR3 reads TGCAGTGCTCCGGGGGCCCAAGGTGACTCCTACGAGCAGTACTTC. The J gene is TRBJ2-7, the V gene TRBV20-1; TRBD1 or TRBD2 may be the D gene (6 bases each). The CDR3 is 15 amino acids. Between the trimmed V and J ends, which lost 5 bases and 0 bases, there was a span of 17 bases. The V gene's germline CDR1 is DFQATT and CDR2 SNEGSKA (reference sequence).

V gene TRBV19 combines with J gene TRBJ2-2; TRBD2 agrees at 9 bases. The germline V gene encodes CDR1 LNHDA and CDR2 SQIVND (reference sequence). The CDR3 totals 16 residues. V shed 6 bases, J shed 2 bases, and the junction held 7 bases outside the gene matches. The CDR3 sequence: CASRGSGRSNTGELFF. The CDR3 DNA is TGTGCCAGTAGGGGGAGCGGGAGGTCTAACACCGGGGAGCTGTTTTTT.

This clonotype has a handful of counts. This sequence joins TRBV29-1 and TRBJ1-2; D gene uncertain. V lost 3 bases and J lost 4, with 15 bases in between. This CDR3 contains 14 residues. Germline V gives CDR1 SQVTM, CDR2 ANQGSEA. The CDR3 reads CSVDPPSGGYGYTF. CDR3 DNA: TGCAGCGTTGACCCCCCCTCCGGAGGCTATGGCTACACCTTC.

This clonotype was observed a few times. The chain uses TRBV7-9 and TRBJ2-1, with D possibly matching TRBD2 (5 bases). Between the trimmed V and J ends, which lost 2 bases and 3 bases, there was a span of 14 bases. The CDR3 covers 16 residues. CDR1 SEHNR and CDR2 FQNEAQ come from the germline V gene (reference sequence). Here the CDR3 reads CASSLIAGMGYNEQFF. The CDR3 DNA reads as TGTGCCAGCAGCTTAATCGCGGGCATGGGCTACAATGAGCAGTTCTTC.

About this clonotype: As the CDR3 is not closed by the conserved phenylalanine or tryptophan, this likely results from a read error. The chain couples TRBV2 to TRBJ2-5; 11 positions match TRBD2. The V gene end was trimmed by 3 bases and the J gene end by 1 base; junction bases not matched to a gene: 4. The CDR3 length is 16 residues. Germline-derived CDR1 and CDR2 are SNHLY and FYNNEI. CDR3 sequence (DNA): TGTGCCAGCAGTGAGAGACTAGCGGGGAGCCAAGAGACCCAGTACTAC. Protein sequence: CASSERLAGSQETQYY.

The chain links TRBV7-2 to TRBJ2-1; 10 bases map to TRBD2. This CDR3 comprises 16 residues. The trim removed 2 bases at V and 7 bases at J, leaving 8 bases unmatched. Germline V gives CDR1 SGHTA, CDR2 FQGNSA. The CDR3 DNA reads as TGTGCCAGCAGCTTAAATGTCCAGCGGGGGGGGAATGAGCAGTTCTTC. The encoded protein is CASSLNVQRGGNEQFF.

This rearrangement joins TRBV15 to TRBJ1-4; 7 bases align to TRBD1. The CDR3 spans 17 residues. With 0 bases clipped from V and 0 bases from J, the junction kept 4 bases outside the gene matches. Germline-derived CDR1 and CDR2 are LNHNV and YYDKDF (reference sequence). The CDR3 bases are TGTGCCACCAGCAGAGACAGACAGGGAACAACTAATGAAAAACTGTTTTTT. This codes for CATSRDRQGTTNEKLFF.

This clonotype was counted only a few times. This chain links TRBV25-1 with TRBJ2-3; 8 positions match TRBD1. The junction had 8 bases not matched to a gene; V was cut back by 3 bases and J by 3 bases. This CDR3 is built from 16 residues. Germline V gives CDR1 MGHDK, CDR2 SYGVNS. This chain's CDR3 is CASSDQGAGKTDTQYF. CDR3 DNA sequence: TGTGCCAGCAGTGATCAGGGGGCGGGGAAGACAGATACGCAGTATTTT.

The V and J genes are TRBV29-1 and TRBJ2-1, with D unclear. With 7 bases removed from V and 0 bases from J, the gap between germline ends came to 13 bases. Germline lookup yields CDR1 SQVTM and CDR2 ANQGSEA. The CDR3 is 14 amino acids. CDR3: CSALARSSYNEQFF. CDR3 bases: TGCAGCGCCTTAGCTCGAAGCTCCTACAATGAGCAGTTCTTC.

A few counts support this clonotype. The chain recombines TRBV20-1 with TRBJ2-5; unclear D gene. The germline V gene encodes CDR1 DFQATT and CDR2 SNEGSKA (reference sequence). The CDR3 loop spans 13 amino acids. Trimming took 1 base from V and 1 from J, leaving 7 bases between them. The CDR3, as DNA: TGCAGTGCTAGAGGAGTCCTCCAAGAGACCCAGTACTTC. This sequence encodes CSARGVLQETQYF.

This clonotype occurred many times. The rearrangement links TRBV12-3 or TRBV12-4 to TRBJ1-6; no clear D gene. The V gene lost 1 base and the J gene lost 7 bases, with 8 bases spanning the gap. This CDR3 region has 14 residues. The chain's CDR3 is CASSLGSGNSPLHF. CDR3 coding DNA: TGTGCCAGCAGTTTAGGGTCCGGGAATTCACCCCTCCACTTT.

The chain is built from TRBV20-1 and TRBJ1-4; 8 nucleotides agree with TRBD1. The CDR3 has 16 amino acids. Germline values: CDR1 DFQATT, CDR2 SNEGSKA (reference sequence). The junction had 7 bases not matched to a gene; V was cut back by 0 bases and J by 4 bases. The CDR3 region is CSAREQGTGVNEKLFF. The CDR3 nucleotides read TGCAGTGCTAGAGAGCAGGGGACAGGAGTTAATGAAAAACTGTTTTTT.

The CDR3 bases are TGCAGTGCTAGAGGAGATACGCAGTATTTT. Protein sequence: CSARGDTQYF. The chain couples TRBV20-1 to TRBJ2-3; D gene ambiguous. This CDR3 region has 10 residues. The V gene lost 1 base and the J gene lost 5 bases, with 1 base spanning the gap. The germline gives CDR1 DFQATT, CDR2 SNEGSKA (reference sequence).

The sample holds a few counts of this clonotype. The rearrangement links TRBV6-2 or TRBV6-3 to TRBJ2-4, with 10 nucleotides matching TRBD2. V was pared by 6 bases and J by 1 base, with 9 bases of the junction left unmatched. This CDR3 region has 17 residues. Germline CDR1 MNHEY, CDR2 SVGEGT. CDR3 residues: CASSRTSGKLAKNIQYF. CDR3 coding DNA: TGTGCCAGCAGCCGAACTAGCGGGAAGCTGGCCAAAAACATTCAGTACTTC.

The V call is TRBV27, the J call TRBJ1-1; D is ambiguous. The CDR3 totals 15 residues. Trimming removed 0 bases from V and 0 bases from J, with 8 bases in between. The germline V gene encodes CDR1 MNHEY and CDR2 SMNVEV (reference sequence). In DNA form, the CDR3 reads TGTGCCAGCAGTTTATCGACAAACATGAACACTGAAGCTTTCTTT. This sequence encodes CASSLSTNMNTEAFF.

This clonotype was found a few times. The V gene is TRBV6-5, the J gene TRBJ2-3, with D maybe TRBD2 (5 bases). The CDR3 loop spans 14 amino acids. With 4 bases removed from V and 5 bases from J, the gap between germline ends came to 13 bases. Germline loops: CDR1 MNHEY, CDR2 SVGAGI. DNA of the CDR3: TGTGCCAGCAGTTCCCCCCTACTAGGAGATACGCAGTATTTT. Translation: CASSSPLLGDTQYF.